This TCR beta chain was sequenced during a study of OX40 agonist ivuxolimab in advanced cancers. Study at large: Ivuxolimab, which is an agonistic anti-OX40 (CD134) antibody, was administered to the patients. Partial response was recorded in three patients: one hepatocellular carcinoma and two cutaneous melanoma cases. Study-wide points: People who partly responded at 0.1-3.0 mg/kg had some of the least clonal expansion seen.

The sampling schedule covered blood at baseline, cycle 4 day 1, and cycle 7 day 1. TCRdb keeps only in-frame clones here, not all; method: immunoSEQ multiplex PCR. In the table there are 65,000 to 90,000 clones, approximately 85% of which are singletons. A remark on this clone: No antigen is known for it.

CDR3 size: 13 residues. The V gene's germline CDR1 is SGHTA and CDR2 FQGTGA. Trimming pared 4 bases from V and 0 bases from J, leaving 4 bases between. Material: CD4+ or CD8+ T cells sorted from blood, obtained in a trial of the OX40 agonist ivuxolimab. The origin of this receptor is an adult with an advanced solid tumor such as melanoma, head and neck, liver or kidney cancer. The rearrangement links TRBV7-3 to TRBJ2-1; D remains unclear. CDR3 coding DNA: TGTGCCAGCAGCTCCTACTCCTACAATGAGCAGTTCTTC. It yields the protein CASSSYSYNEQFF.